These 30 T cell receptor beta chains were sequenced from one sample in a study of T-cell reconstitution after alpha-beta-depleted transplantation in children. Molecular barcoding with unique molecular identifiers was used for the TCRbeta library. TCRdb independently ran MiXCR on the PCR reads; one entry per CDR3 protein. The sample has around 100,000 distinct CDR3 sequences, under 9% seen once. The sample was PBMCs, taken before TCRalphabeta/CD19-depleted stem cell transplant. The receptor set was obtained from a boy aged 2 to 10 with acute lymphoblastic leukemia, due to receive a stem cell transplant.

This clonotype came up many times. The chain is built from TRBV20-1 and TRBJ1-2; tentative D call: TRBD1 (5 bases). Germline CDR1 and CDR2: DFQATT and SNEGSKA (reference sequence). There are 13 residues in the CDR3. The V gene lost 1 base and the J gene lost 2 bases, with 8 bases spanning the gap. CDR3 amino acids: CSARGGSNYGYTF. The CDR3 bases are TGCAGTGCTAGAGGGGGCTCAAACTATGGCTACACCTTC.

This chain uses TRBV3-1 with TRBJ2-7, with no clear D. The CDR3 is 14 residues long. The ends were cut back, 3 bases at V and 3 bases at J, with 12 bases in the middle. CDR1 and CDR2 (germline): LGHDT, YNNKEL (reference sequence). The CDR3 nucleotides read TGTGCCAGCAGCCACGAAGATGAGCGCTACGAGCAGTACTTC. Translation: CASSHEDERYEQYF.

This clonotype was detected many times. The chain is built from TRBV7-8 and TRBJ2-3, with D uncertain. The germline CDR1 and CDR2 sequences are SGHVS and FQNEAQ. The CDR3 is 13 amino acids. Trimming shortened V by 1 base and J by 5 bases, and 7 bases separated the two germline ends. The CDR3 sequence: CASSLDPIDTQYF. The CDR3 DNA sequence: TGTGCCAGCAGCTTAGATCCAATAGATACGCAGTATTTT.

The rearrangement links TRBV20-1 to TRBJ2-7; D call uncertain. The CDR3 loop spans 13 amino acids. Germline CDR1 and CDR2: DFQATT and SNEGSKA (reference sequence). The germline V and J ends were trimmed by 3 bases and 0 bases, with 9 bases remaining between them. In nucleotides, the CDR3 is TGCAGTGCTAGTCCAGCGTCCTCCTACGAGCAGTACTTC. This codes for CSASPASSYEQYF.

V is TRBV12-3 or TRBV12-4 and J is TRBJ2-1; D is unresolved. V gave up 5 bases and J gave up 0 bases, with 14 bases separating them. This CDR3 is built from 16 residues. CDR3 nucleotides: TGTGCCAGCAGTCCGGGTCGGTTCGGCTCCTACAATGAGCAGTTCTTC. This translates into CASSPGRFGSYNEQFF.

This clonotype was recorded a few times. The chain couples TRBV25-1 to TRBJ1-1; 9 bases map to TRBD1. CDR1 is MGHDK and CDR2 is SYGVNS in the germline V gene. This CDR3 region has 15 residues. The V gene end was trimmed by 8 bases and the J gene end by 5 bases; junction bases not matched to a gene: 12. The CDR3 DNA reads TGTGCCAGCTTACGCGGGACAGGGAGGGGAACTGAAGCTTTCTTT. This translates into CASLRGTGRGTEAFF. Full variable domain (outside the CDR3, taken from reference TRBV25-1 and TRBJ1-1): EADIYQTPRYLVIGTGKKITLECSQTMGHDKMYWYQQDPGMELHLIHYSYGVNSTEKGDLSSESTVSRIRTEHFPLTLESARPSHTSQYLCASLRGTGRGTEAFFGQGTRLTVV.

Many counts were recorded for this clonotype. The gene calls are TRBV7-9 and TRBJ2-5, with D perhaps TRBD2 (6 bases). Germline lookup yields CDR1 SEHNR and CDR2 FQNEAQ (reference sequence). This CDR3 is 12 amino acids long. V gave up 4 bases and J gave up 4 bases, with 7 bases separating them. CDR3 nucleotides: TGTGCCAGCAGCTGGCGGGGAGAGACCCAGTACTTC. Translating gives CASSWRGETQYF.

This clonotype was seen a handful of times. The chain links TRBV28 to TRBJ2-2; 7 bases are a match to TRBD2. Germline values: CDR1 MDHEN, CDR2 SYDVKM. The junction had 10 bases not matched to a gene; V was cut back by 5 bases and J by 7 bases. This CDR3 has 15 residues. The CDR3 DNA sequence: TGTGCCAGCAGTGCGGTAGCCGGGGGGTACGGGGAGCTGTTTTTT. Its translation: CASSAVAGGYGELFF.

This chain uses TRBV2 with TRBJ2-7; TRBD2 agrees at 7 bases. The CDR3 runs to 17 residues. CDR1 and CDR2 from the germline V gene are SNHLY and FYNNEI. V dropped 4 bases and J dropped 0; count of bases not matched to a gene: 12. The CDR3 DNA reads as TGTGCCAGCAGTGGGGGGGGATTAGCGGGTTTCTCCTACGAGCAGTACTTC. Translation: CASSGGGLAGFSYEQYF.

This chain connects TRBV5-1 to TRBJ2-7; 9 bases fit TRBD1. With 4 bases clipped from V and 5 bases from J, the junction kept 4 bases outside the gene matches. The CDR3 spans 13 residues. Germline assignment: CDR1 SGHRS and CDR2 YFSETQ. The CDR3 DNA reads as TGCGCCAGCAGCGGACAGGGGATGAACGAGCAGTACTTC. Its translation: CASSGQGMNEQYF.

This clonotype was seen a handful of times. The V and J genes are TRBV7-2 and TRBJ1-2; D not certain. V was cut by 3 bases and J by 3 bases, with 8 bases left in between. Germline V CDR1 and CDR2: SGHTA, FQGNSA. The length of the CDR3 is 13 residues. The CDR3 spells CASSFPPHYGYTF. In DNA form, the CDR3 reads TGTGCCAGCAGCTTCCCACCGCACTATGGCTACACCTTC.

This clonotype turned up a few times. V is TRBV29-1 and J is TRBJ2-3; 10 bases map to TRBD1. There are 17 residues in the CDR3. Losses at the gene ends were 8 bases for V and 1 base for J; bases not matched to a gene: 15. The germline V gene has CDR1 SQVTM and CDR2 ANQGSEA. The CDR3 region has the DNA TGCAGCTCGAGCTCGACAGGGGGCGGTTTTCGCACAGATACGCAGTATTTT. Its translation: CSSSSTGGGFRTDTQYF.

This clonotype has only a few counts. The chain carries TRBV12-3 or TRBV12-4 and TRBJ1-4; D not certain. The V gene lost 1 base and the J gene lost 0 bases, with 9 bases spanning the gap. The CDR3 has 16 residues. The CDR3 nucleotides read TGTGCCAGCAGTTTAGGGTCCCTTTCAACTAATGAAAAACTGTTTTTT. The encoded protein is CASSLGSLSTNEKLFF.

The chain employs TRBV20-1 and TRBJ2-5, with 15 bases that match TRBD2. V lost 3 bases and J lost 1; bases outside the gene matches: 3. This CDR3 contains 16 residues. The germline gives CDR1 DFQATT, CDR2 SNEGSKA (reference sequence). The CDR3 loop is CSASPGLAGGQETQYF. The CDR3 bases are TGCAGTGCTAGCCCGGGACTAGCGGGGGGCCAAGAGACCCAGTACTTC.

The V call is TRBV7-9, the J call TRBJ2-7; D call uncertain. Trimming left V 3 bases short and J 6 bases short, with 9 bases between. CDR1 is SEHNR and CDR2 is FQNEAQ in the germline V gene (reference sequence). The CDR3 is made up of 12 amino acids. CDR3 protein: CASSFDVLEQYF. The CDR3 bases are TGTGCCAGCAGCTTCGACGTTCTCGAGCAGTACTTC.

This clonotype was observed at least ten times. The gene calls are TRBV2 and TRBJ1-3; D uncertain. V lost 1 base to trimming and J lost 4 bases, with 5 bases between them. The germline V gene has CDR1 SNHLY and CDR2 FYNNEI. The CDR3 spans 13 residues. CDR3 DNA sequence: TGTGCCAGCAGTGAAGAGAAGGGAAACACCATATATTTT. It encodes CASSEEKGNTIYF.

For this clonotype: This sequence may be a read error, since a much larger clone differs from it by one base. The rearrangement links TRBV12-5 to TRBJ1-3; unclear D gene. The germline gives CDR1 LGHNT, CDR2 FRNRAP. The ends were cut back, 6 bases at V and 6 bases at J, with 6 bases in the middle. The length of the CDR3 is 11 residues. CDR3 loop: CASGPENTIYF. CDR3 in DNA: TGTGCTAGTGGCCCCGAAAACACCATATATTTT.

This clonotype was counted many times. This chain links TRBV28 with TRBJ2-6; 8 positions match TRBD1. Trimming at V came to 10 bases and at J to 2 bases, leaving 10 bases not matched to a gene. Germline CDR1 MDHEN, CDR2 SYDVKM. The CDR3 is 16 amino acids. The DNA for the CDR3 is TGTGCCACCCAGGACAGGGTGTTGGCTGGGGCCAACGTCCTGACTTTC. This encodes CATQDRVLAGANVLTF.

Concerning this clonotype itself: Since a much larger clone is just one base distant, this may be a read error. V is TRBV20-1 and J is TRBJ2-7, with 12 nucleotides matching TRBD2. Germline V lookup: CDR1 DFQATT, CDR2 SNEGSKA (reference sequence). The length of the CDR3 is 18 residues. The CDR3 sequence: CCARDSLAGGQISYEQYF. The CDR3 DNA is TGCTGTGCTAGAGATTCGCTAGCGGGGGGGCAAATTTCCTACGAGCAGTACTTC.

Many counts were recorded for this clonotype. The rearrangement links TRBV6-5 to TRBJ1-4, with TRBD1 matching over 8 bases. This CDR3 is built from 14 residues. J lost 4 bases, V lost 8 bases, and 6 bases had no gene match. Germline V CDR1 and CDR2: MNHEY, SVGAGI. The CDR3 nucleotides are TGTGCCAGCTGCCGGGACAGGCGTAATGAAAAACTGTTTTTT. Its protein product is CASCRDRRNEKLFF.

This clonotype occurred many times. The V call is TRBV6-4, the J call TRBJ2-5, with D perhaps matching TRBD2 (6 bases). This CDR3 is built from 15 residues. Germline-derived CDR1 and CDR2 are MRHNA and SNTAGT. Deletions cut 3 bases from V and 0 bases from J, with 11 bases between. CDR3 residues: CASSERSGDQETQYF. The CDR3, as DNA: TGTGCCAGCAGTGAGAGGTCGGGGGACCAAGAGACCCAGTACTTC.

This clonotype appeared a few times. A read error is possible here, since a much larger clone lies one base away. The CDR3 sequence is CCAREGLAGTYNEQFF. The DNA of the CDR3 is TGCTGTGCTAGAGAGGGGCTAGCGGGGACCTACAATGAGCAGTTCTTC. The rearrangement uses TRBV20-1 and TRBJ2-1; TRBD2 matches at 9 bases. The CDR3 sequence is 16 residues long. Germline V lookup: CDR1 DFQATT, CDR2 SNEGSKA (reference sequence).

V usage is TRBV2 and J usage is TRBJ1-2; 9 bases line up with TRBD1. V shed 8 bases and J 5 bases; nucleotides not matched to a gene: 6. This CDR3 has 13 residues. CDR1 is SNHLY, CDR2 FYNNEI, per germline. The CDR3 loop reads CASLAGTGYGYTF. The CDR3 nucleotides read TGTGCCAGCCTGGCCGGGACAGGGTATGGCTACACCTTC. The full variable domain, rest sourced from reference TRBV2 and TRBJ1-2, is EPEVTQTPSHQVTQMGQEVILRCVPISNHLYFYWYRQILGQKVEFLVSFYNNEISEKSEIFDDQFSVERPDGSNFTLKIRSTKLEDSAMYFCASLAGTGYGYTFGSGTRLTVV.

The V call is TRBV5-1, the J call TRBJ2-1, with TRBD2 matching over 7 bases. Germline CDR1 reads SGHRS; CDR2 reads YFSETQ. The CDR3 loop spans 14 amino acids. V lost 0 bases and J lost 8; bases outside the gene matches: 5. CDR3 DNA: TGCGCCAGCAGCTTGGAATTGGGGGGGGATGAGCAGTTCTTC. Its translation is CASSLELGGDEQFF. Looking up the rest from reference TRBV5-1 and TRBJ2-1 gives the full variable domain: KAGVTQTPRYLIKTRGQQVTLSCSPISGHRSVSWYQQTPGQGLQFLFEYFSETQRNKGNFPGRFSGRQFSNSRSEMNVSTLELGDSALYLCASSLELGGDEQFFGPGTRLTVL.

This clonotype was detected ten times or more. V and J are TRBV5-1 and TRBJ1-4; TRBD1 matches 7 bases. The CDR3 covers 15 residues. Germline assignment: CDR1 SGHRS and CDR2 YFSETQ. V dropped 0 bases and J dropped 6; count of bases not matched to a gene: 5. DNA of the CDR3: TGCGCCAGCAGCTTGGGAGCAGGGGGAGATGAAAAACTGTTTTTT. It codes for CASSLGAGGDEKLFF.

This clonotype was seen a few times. This chain's CDR3 is CASSRLGTGTDTQYF. CDR3 nucleotide sequence: TGTGCCAGCAGCCGACTAGGTACGGGCACAGATACGCAGTATTTT. V usage is TRBV7-2 and J usage is TRBJ2-3, with a possible D match to TRBD2 (6 bases). V shed 5 bases and J shed 1 base, with 13 bases lying between them. The CDR3 runs 15 residues. Germline V lookup: CDR1 SGHTA, CDR2 FQGNSA.

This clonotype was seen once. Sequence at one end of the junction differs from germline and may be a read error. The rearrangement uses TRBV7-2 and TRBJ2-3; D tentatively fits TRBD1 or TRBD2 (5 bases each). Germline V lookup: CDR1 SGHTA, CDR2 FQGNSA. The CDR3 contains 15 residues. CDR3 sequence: CASSWWPGATDTEYF. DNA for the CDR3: TGTGCCAGCAGCTGGTGGCCCGGGGCCACAGATACGGAGTATTTT.

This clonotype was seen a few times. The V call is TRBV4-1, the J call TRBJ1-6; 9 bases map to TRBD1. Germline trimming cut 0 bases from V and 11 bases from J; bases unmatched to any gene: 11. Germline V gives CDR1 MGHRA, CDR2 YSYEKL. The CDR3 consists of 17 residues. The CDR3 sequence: CASSQDRTGGLLPPLHF. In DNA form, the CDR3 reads TGCGCCAGCAGCCAAGATCGCACAGGGGGCCTGCTGCCACCCCTCCACTTT.

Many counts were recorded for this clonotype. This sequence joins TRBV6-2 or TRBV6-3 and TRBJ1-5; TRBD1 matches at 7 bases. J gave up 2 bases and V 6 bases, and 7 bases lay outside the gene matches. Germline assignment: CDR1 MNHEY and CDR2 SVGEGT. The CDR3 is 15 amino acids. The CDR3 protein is CASSRTGVGNQPQHF. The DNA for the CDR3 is TGTGCCAGCAGCCGTACAGGGGTTGGCAATCAGCCCCAGCATTTT.

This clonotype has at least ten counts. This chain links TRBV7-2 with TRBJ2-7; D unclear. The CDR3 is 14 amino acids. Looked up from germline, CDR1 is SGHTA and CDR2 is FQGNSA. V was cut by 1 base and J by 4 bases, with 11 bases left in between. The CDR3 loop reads CASSLGPLPYEQYF. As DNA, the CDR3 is TGTGCCAGCAGCTTAGGCCCGCTACCATACGAGCAGTACTTC.